This T cell receptor beta chain was captured in a study of cytomegalovirus exposure and HLA in healthy donors. In the study overall: According to later analysis, the same platform produced the 120 validation and approximately 700 first-cohort repertoires. Findings and caveats of the study: Most TCR sequences showed up rarely, but some public TCRs showed up in many donors. There were three CMV-associated chains whose specificity for CMV antigens was confirmed in vitro.

As for this clone: What it binds is unknown.

Sequencing used immunoSEQ multiplex PCR; TCRdb keeps in-frame clones, though not all of them. The sample holds about 160,000 clones, 95% to 96% seen once. This CDR3 is 16 amino acids long. CDR1 and CDR2 (germline): ENHRY, SYGVKD. The V and J ends lost 4 bases and 2 bases respectively, with 12 bases between them. V is TRBV10-3 and J is TRBJ2-6; D gene unclear. Input material: PBMCs. The receptor was derived from a woman between 18 and 29 years old in good health and CMV-seronegative. CDR3 protein: CAISGGEPAGANVLTF. The CDR3 nucleotides are TGTGCCATCAGTGGCGGAGAGCCGGCTGGGGCCAACGTCCTGACTTTC.